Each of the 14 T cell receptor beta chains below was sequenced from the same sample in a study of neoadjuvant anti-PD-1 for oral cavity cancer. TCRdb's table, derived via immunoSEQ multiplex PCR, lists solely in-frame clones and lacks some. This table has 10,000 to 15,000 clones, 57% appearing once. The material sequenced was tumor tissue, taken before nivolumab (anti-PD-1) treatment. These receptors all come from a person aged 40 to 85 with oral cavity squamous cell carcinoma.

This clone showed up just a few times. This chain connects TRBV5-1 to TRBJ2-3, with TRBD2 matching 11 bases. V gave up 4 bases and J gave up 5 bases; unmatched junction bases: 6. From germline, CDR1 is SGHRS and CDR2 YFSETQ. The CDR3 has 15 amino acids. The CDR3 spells CASSAVGLAVDTQYF. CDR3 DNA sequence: TGCGCCAGCAGCGCGGTGGGACTAGCGGTAGATACGCAGTATTTT.

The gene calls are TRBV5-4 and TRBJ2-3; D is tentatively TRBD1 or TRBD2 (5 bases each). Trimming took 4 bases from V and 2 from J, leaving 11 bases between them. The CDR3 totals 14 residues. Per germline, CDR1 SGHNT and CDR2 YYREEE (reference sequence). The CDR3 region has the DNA TGTGCCAGCAGCCGGGACCTACACACAGATACGCAGTATTTT. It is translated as CASSRDLHTDTQYF.

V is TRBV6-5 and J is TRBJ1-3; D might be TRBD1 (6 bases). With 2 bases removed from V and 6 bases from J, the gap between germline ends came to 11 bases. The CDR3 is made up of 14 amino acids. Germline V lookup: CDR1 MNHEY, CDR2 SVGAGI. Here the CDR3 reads CASSYNRDLNTIYF. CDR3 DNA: TGTGCCAGCAGTTACAACAGGGACCTAAACACCATATATTTT.

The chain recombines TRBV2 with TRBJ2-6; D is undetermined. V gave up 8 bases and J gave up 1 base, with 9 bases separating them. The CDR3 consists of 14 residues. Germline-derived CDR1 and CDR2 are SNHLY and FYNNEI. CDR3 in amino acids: CASGKGSGANVLTF. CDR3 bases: TGTGCCAGCGGGAAGGGTTCTGGGGCCAACGTCCTGACTTTC.

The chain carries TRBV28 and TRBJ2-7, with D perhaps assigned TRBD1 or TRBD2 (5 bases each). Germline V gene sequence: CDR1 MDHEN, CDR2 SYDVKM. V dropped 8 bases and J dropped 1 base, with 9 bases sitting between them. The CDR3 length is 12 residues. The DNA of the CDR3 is TGTGCCAGCGCCGGGGCGTCCTACGAGCAGTACTTC. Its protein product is CASAGASYEQYF.

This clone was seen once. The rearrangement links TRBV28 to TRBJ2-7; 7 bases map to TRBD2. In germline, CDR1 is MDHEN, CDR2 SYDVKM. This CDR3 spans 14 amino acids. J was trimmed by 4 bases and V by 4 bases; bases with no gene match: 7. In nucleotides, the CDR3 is TGTGCCAGCAGTTCGGGCGGGAGTAGGTACGAGCAGTACTTC. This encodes CASSSGGSRYEQYF.

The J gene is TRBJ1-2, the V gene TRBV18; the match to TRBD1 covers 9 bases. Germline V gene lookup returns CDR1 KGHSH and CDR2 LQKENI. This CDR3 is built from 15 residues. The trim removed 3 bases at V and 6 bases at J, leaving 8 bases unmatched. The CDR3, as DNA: TGTGCCAGCTCACCCTCGGACAGGGGACCGGATGGCTACACCTTC. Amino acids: CASSPSDRGPDGYTF.

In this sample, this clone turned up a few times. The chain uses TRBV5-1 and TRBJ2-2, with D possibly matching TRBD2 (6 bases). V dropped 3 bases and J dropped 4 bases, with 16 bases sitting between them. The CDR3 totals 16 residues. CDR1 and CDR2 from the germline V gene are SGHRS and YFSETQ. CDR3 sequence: CASSWGLRGTTGELFF. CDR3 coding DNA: TGCGCCAGCAGCTGGGGGTTGCGGGGTACCACCGGGGAGCTGTTTTTT.

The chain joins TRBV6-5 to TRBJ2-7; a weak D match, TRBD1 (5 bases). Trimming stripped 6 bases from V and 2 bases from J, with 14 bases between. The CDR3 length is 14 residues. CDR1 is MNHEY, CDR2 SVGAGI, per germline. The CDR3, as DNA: TGTGCCAGCAGCGGTTGGACATCACCCTACGAGCAGTACTTC. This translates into CASSGWTSPYEQYF.

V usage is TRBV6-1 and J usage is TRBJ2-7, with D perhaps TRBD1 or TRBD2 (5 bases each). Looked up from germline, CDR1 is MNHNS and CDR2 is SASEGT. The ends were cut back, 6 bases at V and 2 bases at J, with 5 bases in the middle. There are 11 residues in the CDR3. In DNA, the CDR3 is TGTGCCAGCAGGGGGGCCTACGAGCAGTACTTC. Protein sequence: CASRGAYEQYF.

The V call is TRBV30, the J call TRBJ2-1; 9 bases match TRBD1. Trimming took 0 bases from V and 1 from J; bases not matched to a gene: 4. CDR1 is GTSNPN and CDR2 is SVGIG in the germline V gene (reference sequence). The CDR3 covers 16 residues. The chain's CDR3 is CAWSVGGTGSYNEQFF. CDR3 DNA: TGTGCCTGGAGTGTAGGCGGGACAGGGTCCTACAATGAGCAGTTCTTC.

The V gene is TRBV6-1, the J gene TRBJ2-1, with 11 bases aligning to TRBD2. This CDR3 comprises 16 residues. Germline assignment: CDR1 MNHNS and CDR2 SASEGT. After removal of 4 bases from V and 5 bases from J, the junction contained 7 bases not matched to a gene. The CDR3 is CASSVLAGGTDNEQFF. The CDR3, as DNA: TGTGCCAGCAGTGTCTTAGCGGGAGGGACGGACAATGAGCAGTTCTTC.

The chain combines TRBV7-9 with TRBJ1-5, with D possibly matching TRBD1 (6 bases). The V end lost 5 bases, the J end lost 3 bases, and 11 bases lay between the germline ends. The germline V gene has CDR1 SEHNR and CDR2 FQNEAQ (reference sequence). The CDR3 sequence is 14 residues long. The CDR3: CASSRQDFNQPQHF. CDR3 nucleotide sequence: TGTGCCAGCAGCCGACAGGACTTCAATCAGCCCCAGCATTTT.

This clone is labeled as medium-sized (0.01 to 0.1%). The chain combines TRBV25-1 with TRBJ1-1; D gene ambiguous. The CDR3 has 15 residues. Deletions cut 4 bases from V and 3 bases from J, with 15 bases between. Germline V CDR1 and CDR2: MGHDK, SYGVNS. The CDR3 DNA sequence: TGTGCCAGCAGTGCAAAGACCCTTCCCGACACTGAAGCTTTCTTT. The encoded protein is CASSAKTLPDTEAFF.